This T cell receptor beta chain was sequenced in a study of cytomegalovirus exposure and HLA in healthy donors. The CDR3 contains 14 residues. Germline V CDR1 and CDR2: LGHNA, YSLEER. Between the trimmed V and J ends, which lost 0 bases and 7 bases, there was a span of 12 bases. Amplification used 60 Vbeta primers and 13 Jbeta primers. Produced via immunoSEQ multiplex PCR; TCRdb's table is partial and in-frame only. Counted here are roughly 120,000 clones, around four fifths occurring once; the ten biggest clones make up roughly 6.2%. The sequence derives from a man younger than 45 in good health and CMV-seropositive. The sequencing sample was made of PBMCs. The V and J genes are TRBV4-3 and TRBJ1-2, with D possibly TRBD1 on 5 matching bases. CDR3 residues: CASSQDRGSRGYTF. The DNA of the CDR3 is TGCGCCAGCAGCCAAGATCGGGGGTCCCGTGGCTACACCTTC.